This T cell receptor (beta chain) was identified during a study of blood T cell repertoires in COVID-19. This clone appeared once. CDR1 and CDR2 (germline): DFQATT, SNEGSKA (reference sequence). This CDR3 has 11 amino acids. Trimming cost V 3 bases and J 1 base, with 3 bases left between them. The method was immunoSEQ multiplex PCR; TCRdb's version includes in-frame clones alone and lacks a portion of them. Here the sample spans a few hundred thousand clones, approximately 82% being singletons. The gene calls are TRBV20-1 and TRBJ1-1, with D unresolved. The clonotype comes from a man between 50 and 59 years old with active or convalescent COVID-19. Sequencing used peripheral blood. This CDR3 reads CSARRNTEAFF. For the CDR3, the DNA is TGCAGTGCTAGGAGGAACACTGAAGCTTTCTTT.